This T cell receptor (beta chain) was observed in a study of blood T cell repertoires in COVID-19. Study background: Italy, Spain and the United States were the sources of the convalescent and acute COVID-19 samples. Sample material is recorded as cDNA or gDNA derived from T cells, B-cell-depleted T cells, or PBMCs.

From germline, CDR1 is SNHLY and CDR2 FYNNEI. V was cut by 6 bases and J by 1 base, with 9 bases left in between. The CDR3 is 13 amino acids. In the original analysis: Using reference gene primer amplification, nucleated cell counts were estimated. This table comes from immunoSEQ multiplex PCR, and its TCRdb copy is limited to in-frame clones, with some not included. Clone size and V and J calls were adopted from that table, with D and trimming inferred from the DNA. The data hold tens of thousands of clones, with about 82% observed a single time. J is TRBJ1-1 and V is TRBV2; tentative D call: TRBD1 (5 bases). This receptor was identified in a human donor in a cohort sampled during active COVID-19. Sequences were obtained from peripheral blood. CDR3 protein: CASRGQGNTEAFF. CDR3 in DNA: TGTGCCAGCAGAGGGCAGGGGAACACTGAAGCTTTCTTT.